Listed below are T cell receptor beta chains from one sample, sequenced in a study of cytomegalovirus exposure and HLA in healthy donors. The data were produced by immunoSEQ multiplex PCR, yet TCRdb's version contains in-frame clones alone and is incomplete. Here the sample spans 100,000 or so clones, nearly 85% being singletons. Sequencing input: PBMCs. These receptors originate from a man in his late teens or twenties in good health and CMV-seronegative. Each CDR3 is given with its conserved first and last residue. D genes are given only for firm matches. Rows give clone size only sometimes, using once, few, many, or a class for an expanded clone.

D gene: -
J gene: TRBJ2-2
clone size: -
V gene: TRBV9
CDR3 protein: CASSVGGGTYTGELFF
CDR3 DNA: TGTGCCAGCAGCGTAGGGGGCGGGACTTACACCGGGGAGCTGTTTTTT

D gene: TRBD1
J gene: TRBJ2-3
clone size: -
V gene: TRBV9
CDR3 protein: CASSDRDRSTDTQYF
CDR3 DNA: TGTGCCAGCAGCGACCGGGACAGAAGCACAGATACGCAGTATTTT

D gene: TRBD2
J gene: TRBJ2-1
clone size: -
V gene: TRBV7-7
CDR3 protein: CASSLGGLANEQFF
CDR3 DNA: TGTGCTAGCAGCTTAGGGGGACTAGCGAATGAGCAGTTCTTC

D gene: -
J gene: TRBJ1-4
clone size: -
V gene: TRBV30
CDR3 protein: CATLSWTNEKLFF
CDR3 DNA: TGTGCCACTCTCTCGTGGACTAATGAAAAACTGTTTTTT

D gene: -
J gene: TRBJ2-6
clone size: -
V gene: TRBV28
CDR3 protein: CASNRQGANVLTF
CDR3 DNA: TGTGCCAGCAACCGACAGGGGGCCAACGTCCTGACTTTC

D gene: TRBD2
J gene: TRBJ2-3
clone size: -
V gene: TRBV19
CDR3 protein: CASSIVFSGSREADTQYF
CDR3 DNA: TGTGCCAGTAGTATAGTTTTTAGCGGATCGCGGGAGGCAGATACGCAGTATTTT

D gene: TRBD1
J gene: TRBJ2-7
clone size: -
V gene: TRBV20-1
CDR3 protein: CSARDRAEQYF
CDR3 DNA: TGCAGTGCCCGGGACAGGGCCGAGCAGTACTTC

D gene: TRBD2
J gene: TRBJ2-7
clone size: -
V gene: TRBV5-8
CDR3 protein: CASSPGLAGYEQYF
CDR3 DNA: TGTGCCAGCAGCCCGGGACTAGCGGGTTACGAGCAGTACTTC

D gene: TRBD1
J gene: TRBJ2-7
clone size: few
V gene: TRBV29-1
CDR3 protein: CSVGTGEDGEQYF
CDR3 DNA: TGCAGCGTGGGGACAGGGGAGGATGGCGAGCAGTACTTC

D gene: -
J gene: TRBJ2-7
clone size: -
V gene: TRBV5-4
CDR3 protein: CASSLGALAIYEQYF
CDR3 DNA: TGTGCCAGCAGCTTGGGGGCCCTAGCGATCTACGAGCAGTACTTC

D gene: TRBD1
J gene: TRBJ1-2
clone size: -
V gene: TRBV7-2
CDR3 protein: CASSLGRQGRWSYGYTF
CDR3 DNA: TGTGCCAGCAGCTTAGGCAGACAGGGACGCTGGTCCTATGGCTACACCTTC

D gene: -
J gene: TRBJ1-2
clone size: once
V gene: TRBV4-1
CDR3 protein: CASSGTAPYGYTF
CDR3 DNA: TGCGCCAGCAGCGGAACAGCTCCCTATGGCTACACCTTC

D gene: -
J gene: TRBJ2-7
clone size: -
V gene: TRBV7-2
CDR3 protein: CASTPNRYEQYF
CDR3 DNA: TGTGCCAGCACCCCAAACCGGTACGAGCAGTACTTC

D gene: TRBD1
J gene: TRBJ1-1
clone size: -
V gene: TRBV19
CDR3 protein: CASKVQGSVTEAFF
CDR3 DNA: TGTGCCAGTAAAGTACAGGGGTCGGTCACTGAAGCTTTCTTT

D gene: -
J gene: TRBJ2-1
clone size: -
V gene: TRBV7-9
CDR3 protein: CASSPPAGGSNEQFF
CDR3 DNA: TGTGCCAGCAGCCCCCCGGCAGGGGGGAGCAATGAGCAGTTCTTC

D gene: TRBD2
J gene: TRBJ2-2
clone size: -
V gene: TRBV7-9
CDR3 protein: CASSSPGGRPTGELFF
CDR3 DNA: TGTGCCAGCAGCTCGCCTGGCGGGAGGCCCACCGGGGAGCTGTTTTTT

D gene: TRBD1
J gene: TRBJ1-1
clone size: -
V gene: TRBV28
CDR3 protein: CASSRPGQGDTEAFF
CDR3 DNA: TGTGCCAGCAGCCGCCCCGGACAGGGAGATACTGAAGCTTTCTTT

D gene: TRBD1
J gene: TRBJ1-1
clone size: -
V gene: TRBV4-3
CDR3 protein: CASSQTSGTGRTEAFF
CDR3 DNA: TGCGCCAGCAGCCAAACCTCCGGGACAGGGAGAACTGAAGCTTTCTTT

D gene: TRBD1
J gene: TRBJ2-7
clone size: -
V gene: TRBV19
CDR3 protein: CASSMGSGQGSYEQYF
CDR3 DNA: TGTGCCAGTAGTATGGGGTCGGGACAGGGGTCCTATGAGCAGTACTTC

D gene: TRBD2
J gene: TRBJ2-3
clone size: -
V gene: TRBV4-3
CDR3 protein: CASSQDPGGTSGRGTQYF
CDR3 DNA: TGCGCCAGCAGCCAAGATCCCGGGGGGACTAGCGGGAGAGGTACGCAGTATTTT